Listed below are T cell receptor beta chains from one sample, sequenced in a study of cytomegalovirus exposure and HLA in healthy donors. Profiled with immunoSEQ multiplex PCR; TCRdb holds only in-frame clones, not every one. The sample includes 55,000 to 75,000 clones, about 69% seen only once; the top ten take 6.8%. Sequencing was carried out using PBMCs. These receptors came from a man aged 25-45 years in good health and CMV-seropositive. CDR3s include the opening cysteine and the closing phenylalanine or tryptophan. Part of the rows lack a size; the others show once, few, many or a class for expanded clones.

V	size	CDR3
TRBV7-2	once	CASSPLGGTGVYEQYF
TRBV6-1	once	CASSLSTGIYGYTF
TRBV6-5	-	CASSLTGTGPDEQYF
TRBV10-3	-	CALGGTAYNEQFF
TRBV7-2	-	CASSFDSGKAKNIQYF
TRBV4-1	-	CASSQDPSGGGTGLGAQYF
TRBV25-1	-	CASSESISSSPLHF
TRBV9	-	CASSVVSRDPGNTIYF
TRBV11-2	once	CASSTPPSEQFF
TRBV6-1	-	CASSEATGVQPQHF
TRBV7-9	few	CAGGGQGELGGYTF
TRBV7-2	few	CASSLDGSGGVETQYF
TRBV11-2	-	CASSPIRGTLEDGYTF
TRBV11-3	few	CASSFRGSSYNEQFF
TRBV28	-	CASSLPGQAQHF
TRBV15	-	CATGDRPAHQPQHF
TRBV5-4	-	CASSLEGTGLPREQYF
TRBV19	-	CASSRLAGGYNEQFF
TRBV29-1	-	CSVEFGTGVKYF
TRBV28	-	CASSLLGGAGELFF
TRBV28	-	CASSWTGRTDTQYF
TRBV28	-	CASTSAGKGSPLHF
TRBV9	-	CASSRGRGGVGTGELFF
TRBV28	-	CASSLSLSLAGGASTDTQYF
TRBV7-9	-	CASSQKVSGERAFF
TRBV6-1	-	CASSEMWGRENIQYF
TRBV27	-	CASSLDRANYGYTF
TRBV5-4	-	CASRGQGAHSPLHF
TRBV7-9	-	CASSSGGLAGVYEQYF